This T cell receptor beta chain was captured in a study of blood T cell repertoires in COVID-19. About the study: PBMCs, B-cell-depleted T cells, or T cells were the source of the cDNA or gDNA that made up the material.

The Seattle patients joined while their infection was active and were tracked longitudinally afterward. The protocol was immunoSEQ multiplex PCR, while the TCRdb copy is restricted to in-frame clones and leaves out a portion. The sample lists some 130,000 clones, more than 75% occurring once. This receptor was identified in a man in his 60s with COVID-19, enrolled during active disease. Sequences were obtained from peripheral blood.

The CDR3 DNA sequence: TGTGCCACCAGTGATTTAGGGACAGGGGAAGACGGCTACACCTTC. It specifies CATSDLGTGEDGYTF. The chain carries TRBV24-1 and TRBJ1-2; 10 bases match TRBD1. V lost 1 base and J lost 8; bases outside the gene matches: 6. The CDR3 totals 15 residues. Germline V lookup: CDR1 KGHDR, CDR2 SFDVKD.